Shown below are 31 T cell receptor beta chains from a single sample sequenced in a study of human CD8 memory T cell subsets. Researchers made TCR beta libraries via UMI-labeled 5' RACE. TCRdb reprocessed the 5' RACE reads and stores each CDR3 protein as one record, lacking DNA. The sample table includes 6,000 to 9,500 distinct CDR3 sequences. Progenitor exhausted-like CD8+ memory cells (TPEX) were CCR7+ PD-1+ TIGIT+. The sample consisted of CD8+ T cells from PBMCs. The receptor set was obtained from a human donor in good health.

By frequency, this clonotype registers medium-sized. The chain combines TRBV29-1 with TRBJ2-5. The CDR3 has 14 residues. In germline, CDR1 is SQVTM, CDR2 ANQGSEA. The CDR3 here is CSVTLRGGEETQYF.

This chain uses TRBV24-1 with TRBJ2-1; the TCRdb call, TRBD1, lacks DNA for checking. Germline CDR1 reads KGHDR; CDR2 reads SFDVKD. The CDR3 runs 12 residues. The CDR3 protein is CATSDSGHEQFF.

The chain employs TRBV29-1 and TRBJ2-2; TCRdb's D call of TRBD1 is untestable without DNA. The CDR3 length is 14 residues. Germline V gives CDR1 SQVTM, CDR2 ANQGSEA. The CDR3: CSVVVQGATGELFF.

The V call is TRBV29-1, the J call TRBJ2-1; there is no DNA to check the TCRdb D call of TRBD2. The CDR3 contains 13 residues. CDR1 SQVTM and CDR2 ANQGSEA come from the germline V gene. The CDR3 is CSVDLASGNEQFF.

The chain carries TRBV7-9 and TRBJ2-1. CDR3 length equals 17 residues. Germline CDR1 SEHNR, CDR2 FQNEAQ (reference sequence). Here the CDR3 reads CASSSDGSGASYNEQFF.

This clonotype is called medium-sized based on its frequency. The CDR3 spells CASSISDATNEKLFF. This chain joins TRBV7-9 and TRBJ1-4. CDR1 is SEHNR, CDR2 FQNEAQ, per germline (reference sequence). The CDR3 has 15 amino acids.

The V call is TRBV25-1, the J call TRBJ2-5; checking the TCRdb D call of TRBD1 is not possible without DNA. Germline CDR1 is MGHDK and CDR2 is SYGVNS. The CDR3 sequence is 15 residues long. The CDR3 region is CASSKGRGGRETQYF.

The chain has TRBV20-1 and TRBJ2-7; TCRdb names TRBD1, which stays unverified in the absence of DNA. The germline V gene has CDR1 DFQATT and CDR2 SNEGSKA (reference sequence). The CDR3 is made up of 15 amino acids. CDR3 protein: CSASGGQGIRFEQYF.

Here the CDR3 reads CATRRGPATQETQYF. The chain has TRBV6-1 and TRBJ2-5; TCRdb picks TRBD2, but there is no DNA to check that call. CDR3 length equals 15 residues. Per the germline V gene, CDR1 is MNHNS and CDR2 is SASEGT.

V gene TRBV12-3 or TRBV12-4 combines with J gene TRBJ2-7. The CDR3 is 15 residues long. The CDR3 sequence: CASKTHGPSPYEQYF.

V gene TRBV19 combines with J gene TRBJ2-7. Germline assignment: CDR1 LNHDA and CDR2 SQIVND (reference sequence). This CDR3 region has 13 residues. This chain's CDR3 is CASSIGHSYEQYF.

The chain recombines TRBV28 with TRBJ1-2; TCRdb's D gene call, TRBD1, goes unchecked for lack of DNA. Germline CDR1 reads MDHEN; CDR2 reads SYDVKM. CDR3 size: 15 residues. The CDR3 reads CASSLDEQGNYGYTF.

J is TRBJ1-3 and V is TRBV29-1. The germline gives CDR1 SQVTM, CDR2 ANQGSEA. The CDR3 contains 12 residues. CDR3 residues: CSVTFDGNTIYF.

The rearrangement links TRBV11-2 to TRBJ2-5; the TRBD2 assignment by TCRdb is unverifiable without DNA. Looked up from germline, CDR1 is SGHAT and CDR2 is FQNNGV. The CDR3 loop spans 15 amino acids. The CDR3 loop reads CASSLGRRVLETQYF.

This CDR3 is CASSSGKYNEQFF. The V gene is TRBV19, the J gene TRBJ2-1. CDR1 and CDR2 from the germline V gene are LNHDA and SQIVND (reference sequence). The CDR3 has 13 amino acids. The full variable domain, its missing parts supplied by reference TRBV19 and TRBJ2-1, is DGGITQSPKYLFRKEGQNVTLSCEQNLNHDAMYWYRQDPGQGLRLIYYSQIVNDFQKGDIAEGYSVSREKKESFPLTVTSAQKNPTAFYLCASSSGKYNEQFFGPGTRLTVL.

J is TRBJ2-7 and V is TRBV6-5. The CDR3 extends over 11 amino acids. Germline CDR1 MNHEY, CDR2 SVGAGI. CDR3 loop: CASRSLEVQYF.

The rearrangement uses TRBV19 and TRBJ1-6; TCRdb returns TRBD1, unconfirmable since there is no DNA. CDR1 LNHDA and CDR2 SQIVND come from the germline V gene (reference sequence). The CDR3 loop spans 17 amino acids. This CDR3 reads CASTPDGTRSYNSPLHF.

The rearrangement uses TRBV4-1 and TRBJ1-5; checking the TCRdb D call of TRBD1 is not possible without DNA. Germline-derived CDR1 and CDR2 are MGHRA and YSYEKL. This CDR3 comprises 21 residues. The chain's CDR3 is CASSQVPEAGTDLNSNQPQHF.

The chain links TRBV16 to TRBJ2-1; TCRdb returns TRBD1, unconfirmable since there is no DNA. CDR1 and CDR2 from the germline V gene are KGHSY and FQNENV. The CDR3 loop spans 16 amino acids. The CDR3 loop is CASSQSTGYGANEQFF.

CDR3 residues: CASSLKQGETGELFF. This chain links TRBV28 with TRBJ2-2; TCRdb outputs TRBD1, but without DNA this stays unchecked. The length of the CDR3 is 15 residues. Germline V gene lookup returns CDR1 MDHEN and CDR2 SYDVKM.

The chain links TRBV7-9 to TRBJ1-1; TCRdb's D call, TRBD1, is unchecked because there is no DNA. The CDR3 has 14 amino acids. Per the germline V gene, CDR1 is SEHNR and CDR2 is FQNEAQ (reference sequence). CDR3 loop: CASSLDRENTEAFF.

Measured by frequency, this clonotype is medium-sized (0.01 to 0.1%). The chain joins TRBV6-4 to TRBJ2-1; the TCRdb D gene call, TRBD1, has no DNA to confirm it. The CDR3 covers 13 residues. Looked up from germline, CDR1 is MRHNA and CDR2 is SNTAGT. CDR3 sequence reads: CASSDYQGNEQFF.

The chain couples TRBV24-1 to TRBJ2-2. This CDR3 comprises 11 residues. Germline V gene sequence: CDR1 KGHDR, CDR2 SFDVKD. The CDR3 protein is CATSSFGELFF.

This sequence joins TRBV27 and TRBJ2-5; the TCRdb call, TRBD1, lacks DNA for checking. Germline V CDR1 and CDR2: MNHEY, SMNVEV (reference sequence). The CDR3 loop spans 15 amino acids. CDR3 in amino acids: CASSSRDGRQETQYF.

The chain carries TRBV9 and TRBJ2-5; TCRdb proposes TRBD1, but this gene call is untestable without DNA. Germline assignment: CDR1 SGDLS and CDR2 YYNGEE. This CDR3 is built from 13 residues. The CDR3 region is CASSQTGGETQYF.

This clonotype is identified as hyperexpanded from frequency. This chain connects TRBV25-1 to TRBJ2-7. CDR1 is MGHDK and CDR2 is SYGVNS in the germline V gene. The CDR3 runs to 14 residues. CDR3 residues: CASSEGSFSYEQYF.

The rearrangement uses TRBV27 and TRBJ2-7; TCRdb proposes TRBD1, but this gene call is untestable without DNA. Per the germline V gene, CDR1 is MNHEY and CDR2 is SMNVEV (reference sequence). This CDR3 has 14 residues. The CDR3 is CASSTQGAFYEQYF.

This clonotype is identified as medium-sized from frequency. The J gene is TRBJ1-2, the V gene TRBV7-2; the TCRdb D gene call, TRBD1, has no DNA to confirm it. Per germline, CDR1 SGHTA and CDR2 FQGNSA. This CDR3 has 18 residues. CDR3 amino acids: CASSLTEGQFSRRYGYTF.

According to its frequency, this clonotype is medium-sized. The chain couples TRBV7-9 to TRBJ2-7; absent DNA, TCRdb's TRBD2 call cannot be checked. From germline, CDR1 is SEHNR and CDR2 FQNEAQ (reference sequence). The CDR3 spans 14 residues. The CDR3 is CASSSREFYLEQYF.

The V and J genes are TRBV20-1 and TRBJ1-2; TCRdb's D call of TRBD1 is untestable without DNA. CDR1 and CDR2 (germline): DFQATT, SNEGSKA (reference sequence). The CDR3 is 13 residues long. The CDR3: CSASRGDEVGYTF.

The chain joins TRBV6-4 to TRBJ2-1; TCRdb lists TRBD2, though no DNA is available to test this call. The germline V gene encodes CDR1 MRHNA and CDR2 SNTAGT. This CDR3 is 16 amino acids long. This CDR3 reads CASSAISTAGDNEQFF.